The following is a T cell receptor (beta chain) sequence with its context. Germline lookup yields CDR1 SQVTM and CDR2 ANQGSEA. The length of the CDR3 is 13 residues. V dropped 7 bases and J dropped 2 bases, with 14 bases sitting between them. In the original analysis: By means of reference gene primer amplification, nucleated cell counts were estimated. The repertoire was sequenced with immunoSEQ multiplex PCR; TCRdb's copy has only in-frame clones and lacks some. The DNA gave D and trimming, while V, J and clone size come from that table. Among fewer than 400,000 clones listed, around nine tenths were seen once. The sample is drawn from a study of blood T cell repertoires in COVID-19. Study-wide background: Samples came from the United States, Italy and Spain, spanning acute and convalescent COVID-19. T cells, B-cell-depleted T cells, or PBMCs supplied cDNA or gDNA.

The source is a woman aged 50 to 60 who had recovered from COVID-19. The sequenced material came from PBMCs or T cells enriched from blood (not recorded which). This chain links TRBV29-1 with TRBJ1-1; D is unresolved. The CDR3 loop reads CSALAGGNTEAFF. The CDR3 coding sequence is TGCAGCGCCCTAGCCGGCGGTAACACTGAAGCTTTCTTT.